This T cell receptor beta chain was retrieved from a study of blood T cell repertoires in COVID-19. The wider study: The study drew acute and convalescent COVID-19 samples from the United States, Italy and Spain. Nucleic acid was either cDNA or gDNA, and it came from T cells, B-cell-depleted T cells, or PBMCs.

Source study methods: Amplification from reference gene primers served as the basis for estimated nucleated cell counts. Only in-frame clones appear in the TCRdb table, and some are missing; sequencing was by immunoSEQ multiplex PCR. The DNA was the basis for D and trimming; V, J and clone size are from that table. The sample yields tens of thousands of clones, about 88% seen once. The CDR3 length is 13 residues. The germline CDR1 and CDR2 sequences are SEHNR and FQNEAQ (reference sequence). Trimming pared 5 bases from V and 6 bases from J, leaving 14 bases between. This receptor was identified in a man aged 55 to 70 with acute or convalescent COVID-19. Sequenced input: peripheral blood. V is TRBV7-9 and J is TRBJ2-7; D perhaps matches TRBD2 (5 bases). The CDR3 DNA sequence: TGTGCCAGCAGCCAGGCATCAGCGGCCGAGCAGTACTTC. It is translated as CASSQASAAEQYF.